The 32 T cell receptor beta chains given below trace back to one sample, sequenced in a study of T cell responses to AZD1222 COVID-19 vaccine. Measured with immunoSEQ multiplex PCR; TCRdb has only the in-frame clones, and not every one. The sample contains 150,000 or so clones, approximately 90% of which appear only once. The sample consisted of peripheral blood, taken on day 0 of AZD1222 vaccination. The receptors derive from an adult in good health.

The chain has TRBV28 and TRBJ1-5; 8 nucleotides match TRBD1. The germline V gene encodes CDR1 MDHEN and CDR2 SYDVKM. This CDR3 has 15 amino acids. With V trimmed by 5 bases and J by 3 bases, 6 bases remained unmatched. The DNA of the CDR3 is TGTGCCAGCAGTCCTAACAGGGGGGTCAATCAGCCCCAGCATTTT. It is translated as CASSPNRGVNQPQHF.

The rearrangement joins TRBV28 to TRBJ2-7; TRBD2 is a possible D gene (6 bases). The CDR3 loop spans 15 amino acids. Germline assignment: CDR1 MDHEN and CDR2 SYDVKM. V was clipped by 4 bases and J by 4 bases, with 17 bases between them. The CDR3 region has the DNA TGTGCCAGCAGTTCTCCGGGACTGATGACGTACGAGCAGTACTTC. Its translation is CASSSPGLMTYEQYF.

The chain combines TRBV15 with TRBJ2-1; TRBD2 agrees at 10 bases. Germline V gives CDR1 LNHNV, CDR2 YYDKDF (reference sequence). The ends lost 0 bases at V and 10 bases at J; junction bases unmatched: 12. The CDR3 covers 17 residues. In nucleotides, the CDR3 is TGTGCCACCAGCAGAGATCTCGGGACTAGCGTAGGAAGGGAGCAGTTCTTC. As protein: CATSRDLGTSVGREQFF.

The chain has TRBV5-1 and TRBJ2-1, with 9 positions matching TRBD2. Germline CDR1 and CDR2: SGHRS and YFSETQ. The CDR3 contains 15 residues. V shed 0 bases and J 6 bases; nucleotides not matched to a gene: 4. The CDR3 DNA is TGCGCCAGCAGCTTGGGCGGGAGGGCCCGCAATGAGCAGTTCTTC. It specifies CASSLGGRARNEQFF.

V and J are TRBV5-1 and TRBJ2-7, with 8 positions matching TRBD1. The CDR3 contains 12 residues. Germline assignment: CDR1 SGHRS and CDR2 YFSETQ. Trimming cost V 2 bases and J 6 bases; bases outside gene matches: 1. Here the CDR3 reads CASSFGQGEQYF. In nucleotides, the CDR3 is TGCGCCAGCAGCTTCGGACAGGGCGAGCAGTACTTC.

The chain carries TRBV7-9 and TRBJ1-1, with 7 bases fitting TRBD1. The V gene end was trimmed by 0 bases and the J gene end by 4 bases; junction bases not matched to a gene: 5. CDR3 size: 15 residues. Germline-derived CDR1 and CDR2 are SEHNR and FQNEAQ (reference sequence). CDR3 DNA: TGTGCCAGCAGCTTAGCGAGACAGGGAATCACTGAAGCTTTCTTT. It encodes CASSLARQGITEAFF.

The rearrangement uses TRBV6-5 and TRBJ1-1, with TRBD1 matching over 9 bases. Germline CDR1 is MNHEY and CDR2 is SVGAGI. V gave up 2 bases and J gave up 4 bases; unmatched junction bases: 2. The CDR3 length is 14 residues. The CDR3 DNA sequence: TGTGCCAGCAGTTACGCGGACAGGGGCACTGAAGCTTTCTTT. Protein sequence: CASSYADRGTEAFF.

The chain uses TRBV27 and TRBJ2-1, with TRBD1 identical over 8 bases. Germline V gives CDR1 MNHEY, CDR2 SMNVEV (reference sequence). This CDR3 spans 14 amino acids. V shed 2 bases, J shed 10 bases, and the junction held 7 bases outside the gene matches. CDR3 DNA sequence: TGTGCCAGCAGTTTAAGCCAGGGGGCCGGGGAGCAGTTCTTC. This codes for CASSLSQGAGEQFF.

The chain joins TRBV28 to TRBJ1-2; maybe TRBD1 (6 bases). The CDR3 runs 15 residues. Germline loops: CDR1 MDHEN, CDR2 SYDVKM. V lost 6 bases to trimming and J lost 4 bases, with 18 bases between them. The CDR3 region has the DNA TGTGCCAGCAGCTCCCTGAAACAGGGAAGCTATGGCTACACCTTC. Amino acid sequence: CASSSLKQGSYGYTF.

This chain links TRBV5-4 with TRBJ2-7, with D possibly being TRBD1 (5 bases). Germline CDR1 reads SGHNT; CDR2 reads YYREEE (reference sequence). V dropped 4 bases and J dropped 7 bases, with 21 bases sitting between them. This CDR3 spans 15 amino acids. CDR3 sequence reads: CASSPTVGNYLEQYF. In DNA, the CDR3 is TGTGCCAGCAGCCCGACAGTGGGGAACTACTTGGAGCAGTACTTC.

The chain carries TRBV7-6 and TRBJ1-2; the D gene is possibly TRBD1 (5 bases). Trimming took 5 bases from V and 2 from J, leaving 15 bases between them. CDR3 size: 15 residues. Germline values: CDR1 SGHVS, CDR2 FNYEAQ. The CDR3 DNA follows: TGTGCCAGCAGCGCGGGGGGGACGGGGAACTATGGCTACACCTTC. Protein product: CASSAGGTGNYGYTF.

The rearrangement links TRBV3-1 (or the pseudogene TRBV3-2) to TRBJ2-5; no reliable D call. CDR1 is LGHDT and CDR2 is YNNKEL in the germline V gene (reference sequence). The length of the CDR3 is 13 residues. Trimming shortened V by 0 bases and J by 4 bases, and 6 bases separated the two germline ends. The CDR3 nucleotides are TGTGCCAGCAGCCAAGATCTCCCAGAGACCCAGTACTTC. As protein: CASSQDLPETQYF.

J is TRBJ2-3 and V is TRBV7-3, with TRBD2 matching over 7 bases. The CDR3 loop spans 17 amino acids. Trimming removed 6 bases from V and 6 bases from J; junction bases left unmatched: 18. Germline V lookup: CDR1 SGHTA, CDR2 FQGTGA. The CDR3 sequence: CASSLLQRGATRDTQYF. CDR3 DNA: TGTGCCAGCAGTCTCCTTCAGCGGGGAGCGACCAGGGATACGCAGTATTTT. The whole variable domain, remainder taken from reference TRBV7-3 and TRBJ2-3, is GAGVSQTPSNKVTEKGKYVELRCDPISGHTALYWYRQSLGQGPEFLIYFQGTGAADDSGLPNDRFFAVRPEGSVSTLKIQRTERGDSAVYLCASSLLQRGATRDTQYFGPGTRLTVL.

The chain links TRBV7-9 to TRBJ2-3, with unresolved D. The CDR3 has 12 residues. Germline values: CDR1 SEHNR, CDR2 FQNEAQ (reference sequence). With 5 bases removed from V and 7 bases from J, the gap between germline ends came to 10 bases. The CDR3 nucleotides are TGTGCCAGCAGCAATAGGCCCAATACGCAGTATTTT. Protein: CASSNRPNTQYF.

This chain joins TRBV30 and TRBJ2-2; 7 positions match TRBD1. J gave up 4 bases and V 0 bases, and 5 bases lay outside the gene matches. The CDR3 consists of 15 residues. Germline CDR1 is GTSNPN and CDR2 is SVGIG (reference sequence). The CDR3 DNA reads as TGTGCCTGGAGTGTACAGGGGTATGTCACCGGGGAGCTGTTTTTT. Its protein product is CAWSVQGYVTGELFF.

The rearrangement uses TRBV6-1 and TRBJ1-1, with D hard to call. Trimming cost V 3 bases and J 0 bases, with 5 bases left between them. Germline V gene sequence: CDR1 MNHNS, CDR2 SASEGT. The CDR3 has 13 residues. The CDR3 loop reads CASSDGLNTEAFF. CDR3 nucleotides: TGTGCCAGCAGTGATGGGTTGAACACTGAAGCTTTCTTT.

The CDR3 spells CASRYGPLAEAFF. The CDR3 DNA is TGTGCCAGCAGATACGGACCTTTGGCTGAAGCTTTCTTT. V gene TRBV28 combines with J gene TRBJ1-1; D unclear. The CDR3 extends over 13 amino acids. Trimming removed 6 bases at V and 6 bases at J, with 14 bases between. CDR1 and CDR2 (germline): MDHEN, SYDVKM.

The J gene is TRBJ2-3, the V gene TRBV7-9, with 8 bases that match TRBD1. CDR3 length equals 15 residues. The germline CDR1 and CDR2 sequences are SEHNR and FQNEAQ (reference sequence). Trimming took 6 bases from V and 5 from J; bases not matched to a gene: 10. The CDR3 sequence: CASSYGQGRGDTQYF. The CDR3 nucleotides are TGTGCCAGCAGTTATGGACAGGGAAGGGGAGATACGCAGTATTTT.

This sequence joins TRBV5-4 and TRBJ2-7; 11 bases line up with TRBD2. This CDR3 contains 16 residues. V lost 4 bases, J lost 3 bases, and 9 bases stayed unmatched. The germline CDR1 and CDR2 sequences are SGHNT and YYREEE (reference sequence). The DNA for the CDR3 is TGTGCCAGCAGCCGGGGGGGCACTAGCGGGGGCTACGAGCAGTACTTC. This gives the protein CASSRGGTSGGYEQYF.

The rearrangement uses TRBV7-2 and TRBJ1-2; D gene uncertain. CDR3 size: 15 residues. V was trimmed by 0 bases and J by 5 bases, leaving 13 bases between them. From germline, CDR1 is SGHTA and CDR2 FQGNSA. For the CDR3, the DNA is TGTGCCAGCAGCTTAGCGTCTAACAGCCCATATGGCTACACCTTC. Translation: CASSLASNSPYGYTF.

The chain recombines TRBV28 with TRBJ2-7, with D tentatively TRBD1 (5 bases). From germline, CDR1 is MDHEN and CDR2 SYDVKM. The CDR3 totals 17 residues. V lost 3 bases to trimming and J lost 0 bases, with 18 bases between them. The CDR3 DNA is TGTGCCAGCAGTTTTGGGGCCCCAGGAAGAAACTCCTACGAGCAGTACTTC. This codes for CASSFGAPGRNSYEQYF.

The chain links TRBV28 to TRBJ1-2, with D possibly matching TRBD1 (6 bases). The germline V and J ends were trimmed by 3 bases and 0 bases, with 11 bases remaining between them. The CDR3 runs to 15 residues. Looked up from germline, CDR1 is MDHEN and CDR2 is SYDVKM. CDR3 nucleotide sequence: TGTGCCAGCAGTTTCGGGGGCAGTTCTAACTATGGCTACACCTTC. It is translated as CASSFGGSSNYGYTF.

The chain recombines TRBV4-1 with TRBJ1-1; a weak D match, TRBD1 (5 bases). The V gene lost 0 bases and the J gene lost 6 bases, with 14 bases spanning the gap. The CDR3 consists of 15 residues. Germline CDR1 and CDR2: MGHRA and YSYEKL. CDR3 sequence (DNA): TGCGCCAGCAGCCAAGATCGAACAGGAGGCCCTGAAGCTTTCTTT. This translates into CASSQDRTGGPEAFF.

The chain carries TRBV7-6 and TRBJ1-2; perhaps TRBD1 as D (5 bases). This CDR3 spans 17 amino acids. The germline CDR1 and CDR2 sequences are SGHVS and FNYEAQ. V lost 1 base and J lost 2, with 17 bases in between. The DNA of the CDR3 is TGTGCCAGCAGCTTAGTCCGGGGCAGCCCTCCCAACTATGGCTACACCTTC. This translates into CASSLVRGSPPNYGYTF.

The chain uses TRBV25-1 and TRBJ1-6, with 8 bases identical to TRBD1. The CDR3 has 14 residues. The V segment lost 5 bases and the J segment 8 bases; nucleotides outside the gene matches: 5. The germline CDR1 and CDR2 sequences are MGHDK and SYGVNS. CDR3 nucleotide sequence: TGTGCCAGCAGTCTTACAGGGGGGGATTCACCCCTCCACTTT. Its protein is CASSLTGGDSPLHF.

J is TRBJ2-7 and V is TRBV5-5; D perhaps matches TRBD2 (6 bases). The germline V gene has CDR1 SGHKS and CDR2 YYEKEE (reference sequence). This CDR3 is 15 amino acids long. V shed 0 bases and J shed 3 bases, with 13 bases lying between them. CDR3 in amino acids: CASSLVLSGYYEQYF. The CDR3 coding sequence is TGTGCCAGCAGCTTGGTTCTTAGCGGATACTACGAGCAGTACTTC.

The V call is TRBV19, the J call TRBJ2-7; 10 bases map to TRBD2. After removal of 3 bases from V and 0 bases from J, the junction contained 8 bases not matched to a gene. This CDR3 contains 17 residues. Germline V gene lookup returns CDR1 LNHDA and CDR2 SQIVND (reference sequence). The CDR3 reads CASSMIAGGPSSYEQYF. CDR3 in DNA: TGTGCCAGTAGTATGATAGCGGGAGGCCCAAGCTCCTACGAGCAGTACTTC.

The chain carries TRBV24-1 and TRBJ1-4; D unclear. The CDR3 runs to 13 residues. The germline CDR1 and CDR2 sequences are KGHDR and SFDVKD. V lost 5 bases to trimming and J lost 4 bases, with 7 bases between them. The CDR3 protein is CATSARNNEKLFF. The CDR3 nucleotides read TGTGCCACCAGTGCCCGTAATAATGAAAAACTGTTTTTT.

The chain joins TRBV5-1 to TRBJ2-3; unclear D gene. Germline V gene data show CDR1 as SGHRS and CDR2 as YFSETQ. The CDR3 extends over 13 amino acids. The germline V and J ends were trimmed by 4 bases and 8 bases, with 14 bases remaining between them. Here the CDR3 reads CASSAPPLGTQYF. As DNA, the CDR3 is TGCGCCAGCAGCGCCCCCCCACTCGGTACGCAGTATTTT.

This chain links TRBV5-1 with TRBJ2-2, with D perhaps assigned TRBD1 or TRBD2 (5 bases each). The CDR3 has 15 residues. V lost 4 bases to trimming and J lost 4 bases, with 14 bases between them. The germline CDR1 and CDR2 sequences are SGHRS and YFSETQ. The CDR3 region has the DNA TGCGCCAGCAGCCCACAGGACTTACCCACCGGGGAGCTGTTTTTT. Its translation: CASSPQDLPTGELFF.

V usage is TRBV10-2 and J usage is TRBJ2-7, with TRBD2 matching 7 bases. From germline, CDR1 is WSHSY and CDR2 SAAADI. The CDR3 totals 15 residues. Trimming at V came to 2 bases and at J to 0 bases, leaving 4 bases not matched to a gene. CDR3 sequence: CASSEREGYSYEQYF. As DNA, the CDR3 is TGCGCCAGCAGTGAGAGGGAGGGATACTCCTACGAGCAGTACTTC.

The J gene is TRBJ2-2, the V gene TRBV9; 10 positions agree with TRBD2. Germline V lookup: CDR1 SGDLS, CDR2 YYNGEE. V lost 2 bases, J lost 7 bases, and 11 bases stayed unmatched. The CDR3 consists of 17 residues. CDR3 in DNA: TGTGCCAGCAGCGTCCCTTCAGCGGGAGGGGAGGTCGGGGAGCTGTTTTTT. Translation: CASSVPSAGGEVGELFF.